This record covers a single T cell receptor (beta chain). This sample is part of a study of blood T cell repertoires in COVID-19. Per germline, CDR1 SEHNR and CDR2 FQNEAQ (reference sequence). Between the trimmed V and J ends, which lost 1 base and 6 bases, there was a span of 12 bases. The CDR3 length is 14 residues. The data were produced by immunoSEQ multiplex PCR, yet TCRdb's version contains in-frame clones alone and is incomplete. In the table there are hundreds of thousands of clones, 70% to 90% of which are singletons. The genes are TRBV7-9 and TRBJ1-1, with D possibly matching TRBD1 (6 bases). Sequencing input: PBMCs or T cells enriched from blood (not recorded which). This clonotype was sampled from an older woman in a cohort exposed to, infected with or recovered from COVID-19 (not recorded which). The CDR3 nucleotides read TGTGCCAGCAGCTTAGAGGCGGGGGGCGCTGAAGCTTTCTTT. This translates into CASSLEAGGAEAFF.